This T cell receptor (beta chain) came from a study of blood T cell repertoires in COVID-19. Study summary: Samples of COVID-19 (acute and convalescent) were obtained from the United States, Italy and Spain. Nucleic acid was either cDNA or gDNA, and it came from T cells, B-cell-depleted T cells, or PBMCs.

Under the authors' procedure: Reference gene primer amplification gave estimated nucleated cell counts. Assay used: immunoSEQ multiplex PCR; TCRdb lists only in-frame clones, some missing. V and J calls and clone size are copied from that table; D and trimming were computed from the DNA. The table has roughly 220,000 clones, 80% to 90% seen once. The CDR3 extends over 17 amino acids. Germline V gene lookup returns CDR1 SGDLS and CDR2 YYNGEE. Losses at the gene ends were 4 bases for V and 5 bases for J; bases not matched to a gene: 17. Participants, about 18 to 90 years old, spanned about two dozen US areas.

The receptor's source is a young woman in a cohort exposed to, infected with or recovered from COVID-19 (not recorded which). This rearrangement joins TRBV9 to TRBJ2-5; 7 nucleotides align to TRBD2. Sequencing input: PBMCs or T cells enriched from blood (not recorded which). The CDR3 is CASSRDEGGPQVETQYF. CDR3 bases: TGTGCCAGCAGCAGGGACGAGGGAGGGCCGCAAGTGGAGACCCAGTACTTC.